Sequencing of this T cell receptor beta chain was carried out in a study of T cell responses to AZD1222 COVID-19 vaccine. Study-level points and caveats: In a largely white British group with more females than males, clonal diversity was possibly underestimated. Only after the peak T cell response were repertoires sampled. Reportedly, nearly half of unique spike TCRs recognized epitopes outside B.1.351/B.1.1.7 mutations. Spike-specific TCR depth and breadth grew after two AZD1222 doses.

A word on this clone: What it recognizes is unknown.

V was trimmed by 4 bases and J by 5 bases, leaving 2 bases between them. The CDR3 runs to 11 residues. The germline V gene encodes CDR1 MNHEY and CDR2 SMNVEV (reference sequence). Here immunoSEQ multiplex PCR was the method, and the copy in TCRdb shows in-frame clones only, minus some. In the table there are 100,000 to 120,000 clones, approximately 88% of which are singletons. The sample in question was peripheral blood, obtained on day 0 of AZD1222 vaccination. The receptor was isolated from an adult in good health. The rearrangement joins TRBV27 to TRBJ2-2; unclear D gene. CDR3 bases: TGTGCCAGCAGTTCGACCGGGGAGCTGTTTTTT. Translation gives CASSSTGELFF.